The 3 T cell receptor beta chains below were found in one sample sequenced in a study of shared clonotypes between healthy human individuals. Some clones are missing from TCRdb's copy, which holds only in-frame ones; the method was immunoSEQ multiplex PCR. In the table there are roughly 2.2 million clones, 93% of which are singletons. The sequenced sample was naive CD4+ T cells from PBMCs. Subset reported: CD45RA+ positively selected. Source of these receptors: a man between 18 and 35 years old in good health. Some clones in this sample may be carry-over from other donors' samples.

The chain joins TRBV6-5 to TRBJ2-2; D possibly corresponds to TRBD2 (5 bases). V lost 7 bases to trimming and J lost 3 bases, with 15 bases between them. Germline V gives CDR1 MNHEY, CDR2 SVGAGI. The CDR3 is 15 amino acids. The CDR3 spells CASTQRVVDTGELFF. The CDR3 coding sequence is TGTGCCAGCACCCAGAGGGTAGTCGACACCGGGGAGCTGTTTTTT.

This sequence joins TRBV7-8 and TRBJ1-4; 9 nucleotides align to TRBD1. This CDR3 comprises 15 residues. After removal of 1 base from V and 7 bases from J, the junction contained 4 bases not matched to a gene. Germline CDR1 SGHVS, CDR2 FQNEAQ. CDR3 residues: CASSLVGQGGEKLFF. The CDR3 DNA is TGTGCCAGCAGCTTAGTGGGACAGGGAGGTGAAAAACTGTTTTTT.

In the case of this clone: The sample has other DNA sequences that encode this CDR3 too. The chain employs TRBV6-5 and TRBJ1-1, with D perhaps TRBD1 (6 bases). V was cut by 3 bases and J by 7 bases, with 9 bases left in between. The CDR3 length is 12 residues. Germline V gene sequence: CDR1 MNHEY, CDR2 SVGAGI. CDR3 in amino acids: CASSYRGGEAFF. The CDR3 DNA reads TGTGCCAGCAGTTATAGGGGGGGTGAAGCTTTCTTT.